One sample yielded the 7 T cell receptor beta chains listed below, sequenced in a study of PD-1 blockade in classical Hodgkin lymphoma (dated by TCRdb to the early 2020s). Explained via the paper, the time point label denotes: cycle 4 day 1 (C4D1), after 5 to 7 weeks of nivolumab. Relapse after autologous stem cell transplantation had occurred in all trial patients, and cohorts A, B and C were distinguished by prior brentuximab vedotin exposure. Library construction relied on the immunoSEQ multiplex PCR assay. TCRdb's version of the immuneACCESS table is confined to in-frame rearrangements and falls short of the full clone set. An unresolved V gene accounts for under half of the shortfall where checked; the remainder is of unknown origin. A total of over 6,500 clones appear in this sample, around 78% of them only once. Of the sample, roughly 46% is held by the ten largest clones. This material consisted of peripheral blood mononuclear cells (PBMCs), taken before the fourth cycle of nivolumab. All receptors come from a human donor with classical Hodgkin lymphoma.

The gene calls are TRBV19 and TRBJ1-1, with 10 bases that match TRBD1. The CDR3 consists of 16 residues. Germline CDR1 reads LNHDA; CDR2 reads SQIVND (reference sequence). The ends lost 6 bases at V and 0 bases at J; junction bases unmatched: 7. CDR3 DNA: TGTGCCAGTAGAATCACGGGACAGGGGATGAACACTGAAGCTTTCTTT. Translated: CASRITGQGMNTEAFF.

This clone came up once. This CDR3 reads CASSVGSSSYNEQFF. The CDR3 DNA is TGTGCCAGCAGTGTGGGGTCGAGCTCCTACAATGAGCAGTTCTTC. This chain connects TRBV25-1 to TRBJ2-1, with D hard to call. V shed 4 bases and J shed 0 bases, with 10 bases lying between them. This CDR3 is 15 amino acids long. Germline V gene sequence: CDR1 MGHDK, CDR2 SYGVNS.

The chain uses TRBV30 and TRBJ2-6, with 7 bases identical to TRBD1. CDR3 length equals 17 residues. The germline V gene encodes CDR1 GTSNPN and CDR2 SVGIG (reference sequence). V lost 4 bases to trimming and J lost 0 bases; unmatched junction nucleotides: 9. The CDR3 region is CAWTRSRDSSGANVLTF. The DNA of the CDR3 is TGTGCCTGGACTAGGTCCCGGGACAGCTCTGGGGCCAACGTCCTGACTTTC.

The chain is built from TRBV14 and TRBJ1-1; D gene uncertain. V dropped 0 bases and J dropped 4 bases, with 12 bases sitting between them. Per germline, CDR1 SGHDN and CDR2 FVKESK. The CDR3 spans 15 residues. The CDR3 reads CASSQERVRGTEAFF. The CDR3 DNA reads as TGTGCCAGCAGCCAAGAGAGAGTAAGAGGCACTGAAGCTTTCTTT.

The chain uses TRBV28 and TRBJ2-5; 10 nucleotides agree with TRBD1. The junction had 10 bases not matched to a gene; V was cut back by 4 bases and J by 5 bases. Germline V lookup: CDR1 MDHEN, CDR2 SYDVKM. This CDR3 comprises 16 residues. The CDR3 nucleotides are TGTGCCAGCAGTTCCCCCGGGACAGGGGAGAGGGAGACCCAGTACTTC. Its protein product is CASSSPGTGERETQYF. The full variable domain, its missing parts supplied by reference TRBV28 and TRBJ2-5, is DVKVTQSSRYLVKRTGEKVFLECVQDMDHENMFWYRQDPGLGLRLIYFSYDVKMKEKGDIPEGYSVSREKKERFSLILESASTNQTSMYLCASSSPGTGERETQYFGPGTRLLVL.

This chain uses TRBV6-6 with TRBJ1-1; 11 positions match TRBD1. The CDR3 spans 14 residues. V shed 5 bases, J shed 3 bases, and the junction held 2 bases outside the gene matches. Germline V gene sequence: CDR1 MNHNY, CDR2 SVGAGI (reference sequence). The CDR3 region has the DNA TGTGCCAGCAGTCGGACAGGGGGCTACACTGAAGCTTTCTTT. This translates into CASSRTGGYTEAFF.

This sequence joins TRBV7-6 and TRBJ2-5; weak D call: TRBD1 (5 bases). Looked up from germline, CDR1 is SGHVS and CDR2 is FNYEAQ. V lost 3 bases, J lost 5 bases, and 13 bases lay in between. The CDR3 length is 14 residues. The CDR3 protein is CASSFRGAWETQYF. The CDR3 bases are TGTGCCAGCAGCTTTAGGGGCGCGTGGGAGACCCAGTACTTC.